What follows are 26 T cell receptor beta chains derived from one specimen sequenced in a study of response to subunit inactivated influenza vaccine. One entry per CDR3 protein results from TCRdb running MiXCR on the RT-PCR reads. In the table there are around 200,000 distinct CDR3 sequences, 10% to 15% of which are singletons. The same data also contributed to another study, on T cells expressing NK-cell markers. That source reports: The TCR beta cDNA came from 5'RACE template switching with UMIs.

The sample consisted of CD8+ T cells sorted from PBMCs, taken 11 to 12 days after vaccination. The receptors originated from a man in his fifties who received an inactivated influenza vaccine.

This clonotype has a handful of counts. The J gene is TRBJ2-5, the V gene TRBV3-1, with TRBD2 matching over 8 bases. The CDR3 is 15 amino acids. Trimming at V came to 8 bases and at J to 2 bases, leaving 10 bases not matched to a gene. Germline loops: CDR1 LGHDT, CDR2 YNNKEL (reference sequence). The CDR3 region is CASVAGPSWQETQYF. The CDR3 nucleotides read TGTGCCAGCGTAGCGGGACCTAGTTGGCAAGAGACCCAGTACTTC.

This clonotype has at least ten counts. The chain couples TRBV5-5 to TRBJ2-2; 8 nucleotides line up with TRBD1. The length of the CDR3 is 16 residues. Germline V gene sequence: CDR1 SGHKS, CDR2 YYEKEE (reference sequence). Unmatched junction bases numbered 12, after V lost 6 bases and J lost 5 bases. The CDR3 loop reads CASNRNTGGWTGELFF. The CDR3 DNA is TGTGCCAGCAACCGAAATACAGGGGGTTGGACCGGGGAGCTGTTTTTT.

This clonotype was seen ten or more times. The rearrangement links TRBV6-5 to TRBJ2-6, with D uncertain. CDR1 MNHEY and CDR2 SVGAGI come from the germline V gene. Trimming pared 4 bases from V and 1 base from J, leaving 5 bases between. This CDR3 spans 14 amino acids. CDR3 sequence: CASSSGSGANVLTF. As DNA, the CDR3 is TGTGCCAGCAGTTCTGGGTCTGGGGCCAACGTCCTGACTTTC.

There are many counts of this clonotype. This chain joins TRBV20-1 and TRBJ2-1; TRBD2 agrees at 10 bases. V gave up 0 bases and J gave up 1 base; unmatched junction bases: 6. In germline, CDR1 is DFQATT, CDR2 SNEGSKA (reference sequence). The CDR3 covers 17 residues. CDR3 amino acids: CSARDRVTSGSYNEQFF. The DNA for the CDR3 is TGCAGTGCTAGAGATCGGGTGACTAGCGGGTCCTACAATGAGCAGTTCTTC.

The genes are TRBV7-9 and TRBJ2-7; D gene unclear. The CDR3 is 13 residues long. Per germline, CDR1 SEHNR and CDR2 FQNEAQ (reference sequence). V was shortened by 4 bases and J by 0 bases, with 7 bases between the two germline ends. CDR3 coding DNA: TGTGCCAGCAGCTCCGTGCCCTCCTACGAGCAGTACTTC. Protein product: CASSSVPSYEQYF.

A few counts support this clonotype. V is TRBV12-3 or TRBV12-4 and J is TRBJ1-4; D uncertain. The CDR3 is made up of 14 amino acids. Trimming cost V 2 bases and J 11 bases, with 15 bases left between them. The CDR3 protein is CASSLWGARHKLFF. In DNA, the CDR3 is TGTGCCAGCAGTTTATGGGGTGCAAGGCATAAACTGTTTTTT.

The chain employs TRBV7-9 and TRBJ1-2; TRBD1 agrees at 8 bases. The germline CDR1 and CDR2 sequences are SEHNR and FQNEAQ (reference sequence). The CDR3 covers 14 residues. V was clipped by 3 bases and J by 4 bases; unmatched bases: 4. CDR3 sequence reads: CASSLQGAGYGYTF. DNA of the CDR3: TGTGCCAGCAGCTTGCAGGGGGCGGGCTATGGCTACACCTTC.

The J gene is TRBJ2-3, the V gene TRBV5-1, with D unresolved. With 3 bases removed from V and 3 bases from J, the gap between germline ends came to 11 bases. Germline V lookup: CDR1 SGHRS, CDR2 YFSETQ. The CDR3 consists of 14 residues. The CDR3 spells CASSSNGETDTQYF. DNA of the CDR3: TGCGCCAGCAGCTCCAATGGAGAGACAGATACGCAGTATTTT. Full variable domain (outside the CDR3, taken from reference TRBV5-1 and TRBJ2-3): KAGVTQTPRYLIKTRGQQVTLSCSPISGHRSVSWYQQTPGQGLQFLFEYFSETQRNKGNFPGRFSGRQFSNSRSEMNVSTLELGDSALYLCASSSNGETDTQYFGPGTRLTVL.

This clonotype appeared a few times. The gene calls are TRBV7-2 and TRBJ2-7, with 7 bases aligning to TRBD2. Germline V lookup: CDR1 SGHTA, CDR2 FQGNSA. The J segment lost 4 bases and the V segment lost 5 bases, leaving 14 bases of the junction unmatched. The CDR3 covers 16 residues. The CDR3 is CASSALGGRARYEQYF. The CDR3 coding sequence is TGTGCCAGCAGCGCCCTCGGGGGGAGGGCCCGATACGAGCAGTACTTC.

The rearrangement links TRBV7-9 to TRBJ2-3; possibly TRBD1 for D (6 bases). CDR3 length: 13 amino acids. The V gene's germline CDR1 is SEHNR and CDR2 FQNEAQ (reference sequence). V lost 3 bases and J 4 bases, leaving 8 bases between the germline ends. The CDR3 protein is CASSLGQPDTQYF. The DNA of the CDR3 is TGTGCCAGCAGCTTGGGACAACCAGATACGCAGTATTTT.

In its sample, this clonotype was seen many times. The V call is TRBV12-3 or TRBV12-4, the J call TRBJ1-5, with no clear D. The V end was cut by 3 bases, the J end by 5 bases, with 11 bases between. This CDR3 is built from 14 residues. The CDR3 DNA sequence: TGTGCCAGCAGTTTTCAAGGAACTTATCAGCCCCAGCATTTT. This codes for CASSFQGTYQPQHF.

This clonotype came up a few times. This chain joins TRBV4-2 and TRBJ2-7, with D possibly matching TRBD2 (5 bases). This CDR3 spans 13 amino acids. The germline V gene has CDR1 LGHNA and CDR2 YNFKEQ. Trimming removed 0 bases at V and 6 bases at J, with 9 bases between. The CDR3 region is CASSQDDGVEQYF. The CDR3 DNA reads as TGTGCCAGCAGCCAAGATGACGGGGTCGAGCAGTACTTC.

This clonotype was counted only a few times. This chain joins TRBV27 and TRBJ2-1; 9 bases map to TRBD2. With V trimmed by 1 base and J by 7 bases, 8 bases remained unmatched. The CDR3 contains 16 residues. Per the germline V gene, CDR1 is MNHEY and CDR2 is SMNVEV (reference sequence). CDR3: CASSLYPAGGMNEQFF. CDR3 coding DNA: TGTGCCAGCAGTTTATATCCTGCGGGGGGGATGAATGAGCAGTTCTTC.

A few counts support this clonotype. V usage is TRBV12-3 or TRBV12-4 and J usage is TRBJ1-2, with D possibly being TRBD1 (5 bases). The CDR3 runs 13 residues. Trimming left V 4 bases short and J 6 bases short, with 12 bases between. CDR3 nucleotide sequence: TGTGCCAGCAGTTCGCAGGGTTACAATGGCTACACCTTC. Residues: CASSSQGYNGYTF.

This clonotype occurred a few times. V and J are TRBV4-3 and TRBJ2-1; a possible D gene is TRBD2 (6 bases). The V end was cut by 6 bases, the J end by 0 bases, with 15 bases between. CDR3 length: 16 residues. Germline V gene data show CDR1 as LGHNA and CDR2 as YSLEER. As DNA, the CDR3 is TGCGCCAGCAGGGCTGGAGGGCGGAGCTCCTACAATGAGCAGTTCTTC. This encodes CASRAGGRSSYNEQFF.

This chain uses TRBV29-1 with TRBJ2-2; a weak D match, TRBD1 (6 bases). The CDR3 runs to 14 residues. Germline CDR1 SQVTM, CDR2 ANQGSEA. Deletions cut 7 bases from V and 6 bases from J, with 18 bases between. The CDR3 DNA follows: TGCAGCGCCCACACAGGGATGGGACCCGGGGAGCTGTTTTTT. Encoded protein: CSAHTGMGPGELFF.

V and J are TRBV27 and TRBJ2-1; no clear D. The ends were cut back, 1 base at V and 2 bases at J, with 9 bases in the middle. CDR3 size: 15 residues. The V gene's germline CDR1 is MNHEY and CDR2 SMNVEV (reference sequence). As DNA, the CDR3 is TGTGCCAGCAGTTTATTTTCGGCGGCCTACAATGAGCAGTTCTTC. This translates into CASSLFSAAYNEQFF.

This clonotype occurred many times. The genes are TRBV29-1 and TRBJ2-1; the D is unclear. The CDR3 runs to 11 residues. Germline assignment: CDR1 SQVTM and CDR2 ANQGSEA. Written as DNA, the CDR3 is TGCACTTTCGGCTCCTACAATGAGCAGTTCTTC. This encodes CTFGSYNEQFF.

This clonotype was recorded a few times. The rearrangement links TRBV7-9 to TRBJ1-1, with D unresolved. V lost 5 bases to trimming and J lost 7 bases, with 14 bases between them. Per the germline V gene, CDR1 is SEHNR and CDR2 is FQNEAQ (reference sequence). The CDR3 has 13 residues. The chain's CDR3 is CASSPGGSFEAFF. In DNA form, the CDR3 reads TGTGCCAGCAGCCCAGGAGGCAGCTTTGAAGCTTTCTTT. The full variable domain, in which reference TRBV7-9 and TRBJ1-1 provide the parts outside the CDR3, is DTGVSQNPRHKITKRGQNVTFRCDPISEHNRLYWYRQTLGQGPEFLTYFQNEAQLEKSRLLSDRFSAERPKGSFSTLEIQRTEQGDSAMYLCASSPGGSFEAFFGQGTRLTVV.

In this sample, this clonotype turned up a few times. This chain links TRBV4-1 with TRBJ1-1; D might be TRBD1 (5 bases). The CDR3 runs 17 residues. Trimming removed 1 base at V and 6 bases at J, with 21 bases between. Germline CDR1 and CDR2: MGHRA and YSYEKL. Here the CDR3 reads CASSQVYPARDQAEAFF. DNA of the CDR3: TGCGCCAGCAGCCAAGTCTACCCCGCCCGGGACCAGGCTGAAGCTTTCTTT.

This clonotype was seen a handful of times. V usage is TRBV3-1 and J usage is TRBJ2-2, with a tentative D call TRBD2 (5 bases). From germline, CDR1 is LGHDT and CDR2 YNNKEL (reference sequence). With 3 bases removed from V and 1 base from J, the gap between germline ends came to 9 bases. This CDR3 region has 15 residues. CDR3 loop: CASSQDGMNTGELFF. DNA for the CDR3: TGTGCCAGCAGCCAGGACGGGATGAACACCGGGGAGCTGTTTTTT.

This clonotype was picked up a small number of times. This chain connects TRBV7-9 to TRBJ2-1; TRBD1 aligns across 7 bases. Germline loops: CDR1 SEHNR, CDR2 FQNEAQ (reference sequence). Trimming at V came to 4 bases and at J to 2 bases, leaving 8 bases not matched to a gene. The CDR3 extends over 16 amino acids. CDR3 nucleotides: TGTGCCAGCAGCTATCGACAGGGCCCTACCTACAATGAGCAGTTCTTC. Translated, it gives CASSYRQGPTYNEQFF.

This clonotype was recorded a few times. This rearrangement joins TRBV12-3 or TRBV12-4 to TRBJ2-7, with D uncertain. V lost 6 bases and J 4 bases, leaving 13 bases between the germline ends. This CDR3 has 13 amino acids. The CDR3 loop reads CASSPFSEYEQYF. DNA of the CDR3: TGTGCCAGCAGCCCGTTCTCAGAATACGAGCAGTACTTC.

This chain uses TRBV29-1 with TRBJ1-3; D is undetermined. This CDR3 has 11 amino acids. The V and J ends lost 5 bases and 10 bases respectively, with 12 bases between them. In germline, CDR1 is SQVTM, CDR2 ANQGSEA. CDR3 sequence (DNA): TGCAGCGTTAGGCTGCGAGGGACCATATATTTT. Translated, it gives CSVRLRGTIYF.

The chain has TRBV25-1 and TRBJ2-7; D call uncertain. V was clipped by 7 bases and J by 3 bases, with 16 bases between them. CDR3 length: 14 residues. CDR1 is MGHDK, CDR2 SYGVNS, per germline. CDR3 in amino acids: CASIASGRNYEQYF. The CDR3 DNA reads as TGTGCCAGCATTGCATCCGGCCGAAACTACGAGCAGTACTTC.

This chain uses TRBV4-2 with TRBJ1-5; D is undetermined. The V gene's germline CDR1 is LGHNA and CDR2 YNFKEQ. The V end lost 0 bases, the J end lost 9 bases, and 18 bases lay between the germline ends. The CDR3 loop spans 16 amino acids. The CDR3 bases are TGTGCCAGCAGCCAAGACTCTGACGGCCTGGTCGCGCCCCAGCATTTT. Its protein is CASSQDSDGLVAPQHF.